These T cell receptor beta chains were read from a single sample in a study of T-cell memory formation after mild COVID-19. TCRdb redid the calling of the 5' RACE reads with MiXCR, one entry per CDR3 protein. The table lists just under 550,000 distinct CDR3 sequences, roughly 22% of them singletons. The specimen was PBMCs or a T cell subset sorted from them (not recorded which). Receptor source: an adult woman who had mild COVID-19 (a few samples of this study predate the infection). Cell type and time point are not known. The CDR3 runs from the conserved cysteine through the conserved F or W. Each record gives: D gene, J gene, clone size, V gene, CDR3 DNA, CDR3 protein. A D gene is named only where the DNA matches it firmly. The size entry is marked missing in some rows and otherwise reads once, few, many or a size class.

d_call: -
j_call: TRBJ1-5
clone_size: -
v_call: TRBV6-6
cdr3_nt: TGTGCCAGCACCCCGAATAGCAATCAGCCCCAGCATTTT
cdr3_aa: CASTPNSNQPQHF

d_call: -
j_call: TRBJ2-3
clone_size: few
v_call: TRBV29-1
cdr3_nt: TGCAGCGTTGAAGTCCGGACAGATACGCAGTATTTT
cdr3_aa: CSVEVRTDTQYF

d_call: -
j_call: TRBJ2-7
clone_size: -
v_call: TRBV29-1
cdr3_nt: TGCAGCGTTTACGGACCGAACGAGGGGGCCTACGAGCAGTACTTC
cdr3_aa: CSVYGPNEGAYEQYF

d_call: TRBD2
j_call: TRBJ2-1
clone_size: -
v_call: TRBV7-6
cdr3_nt: TGTGCCAGCAGCTTAGTACTAGCGGGGTACTCTGAGCAGTTCTTC
cdr3_aa: CASSLVLAGYSEQFF

d_call: TRBD1
j_call: TRBJ2-1
clone_size: -
v_call: TRBV5-6
cdr3_nt: TGTGCCAGCAATACACAGGGGCTGGACAATGAGCAGTTCTTC
cdr3_aa: CASNTQGLDNEQFF

d_call: -
j_call: TRBJ1-3
clone_size: -
v_call: TRBV7-8
cdr3_nt: TGTGCCAGCAGCCTTCCGGGGGGGAGCGGTGGAAACACCATATATTTT
cdr3_aa: CASSLPGGSGGNTIYF

d_call: TRBD2
j_call: TRBJ2-2
clone_size: -
v_call: TRBV2
cdr3_nt: TGTGCCAGCAGCCGACTAGCGGGGGAGGGCGGGGAGCTGTTTTTT
cdr3_aa: CASSRLAGEGGELFF

d_call: TRBD1
j_call: TRBJ2-5
clone_size: -
v_call: TRBV5-1
cdr3_nt: TGCGCCAGCAGCTTGGAGGGGACAGCTACCCAAGAGACCCAGTACTTC
cdr3_aa: CASSLEGTATQETQYF

d_call: TRBD2
j_call: TRBJ2-3
clone_size: few
v_call: TRBV4-3
cdr3_nt: TGCGCCAGCAGCCAAGATCCCGGGACTAGCGGGAGGGCCACAGATACGCAGTATTTT
cdr3_aa: CASSQDPGTSGRATDTQYF

d_call: -
j_call: TRBJ2-5
clone_size: few
v_call: TRBV12-3/TRBV12-4
cdr3_nt: TGTGCCAGCAGGTTCCAAGAGACCCAGTACTTC
cdr3_aa: CASRFQETQYF

d_call: TRBD1
j_call: TRBJ2-5
clone_size: -
v_call: TRBV30
cdr3_nt: TGTGCCTGGAGTCCCCAGGACAGGGGGAACCAAGAGACCCAGTACTTC
cdr3_aa: CAWSPQDRGNQETQYF

d_call: TRBD1
j_call: TRBJ1-5
clone_size: few
v_call: TRBV7-9
cdr3_nt: TGTGCCAGCAGCCCTATAGACAGGGGGCCTCAGCCCCAGCATTTT
cdr3_aa: CASSPIDRGPQPQHF

d_call: -
j_call: TRBJ1-1
clone_size: -
v_call: TRBV9
cdr3_nt: TGTGCCAGCAGCACCTCTGGACAGAACACTGAAGCTTTCTTT
cdr3_aa: CASSTSGQNTEAFF

d_call: TRBD1
j_call: TRBJ2-1
clone_size: many
v_call: TRBV5-1
cdr3_nt: TGCGCCAGCAGCTTGGCAGGGGGTAAGGTGGTCTTC
cdr3_aa: CASSLAGGKVVF

d_call: -
j_call: TRBJ2-7
clone_size: -
v_call: TRBV20-1
cdr3_nt: TGCAGTGCTAGGCCCCGTTCTGGGCTCTCCTACGAGCAGTACTTC
cdr3_aa: CSARPRSGLSYEQYF

d_call: TRBD2
j_call: TRBJ2-3
clone_size: few
v_call: TRBV10-2
cdr3_nt: TGCGCCAGCAGGGGCGGACTAGAGACAGATACGCAGTATTTT
cdr3_aa: CASRGGLETDTQYF

d_call: TRBD1
j_call: TRBJ2-2
clone_size: many
v_call: TRBV7-2
cdr3_nt: TGTGCCAGCAGCTTAGCGTCACAGGGGGCAAGTGCGGAGCTGTTTTTT
cdr3_aa: CASSLASQGASAELFF

d_call: -
j_call: TRBJ2-7
clone_size: -
v_call: TRBV5-1
cdr3_nt: TGCGCCAGCAGCCCTGGGGGGGGACAGATCTACGAGCAGTACTTC
cdr3_aa: CASSPGGGQIYEQYF

d_call: -
j_call: TRBJ2-1
clone_size: -
v_call: TRBV3-1
cdr3_nt: TGTGCCAGCAGCGGTTCCTACAATGAGCAGTTCTTC
cdr3_aa: CASSGSYNEQFF

d_call: -
j_call: TRBJ2-1
clone_size: few
v_call: TRBV18
cdr3_nt: TGTGCCAGCTCACCACTGGTTGAGCAGTTCTTC
cdr3_aa: CASSPLVEQFF

d_call: -
j_call: TRBJ2-5
clone_size: -
v_call: TRBV14
cdr3_nt: TGTGCCAGCAGCTACCTTCGGGAGACCCAGTACTTC
cdr3_aa: CASSYLRETQYF

d_call: TRBD1
j_call: TRBJ1-4
clone_size: few
v_call: TRBV4-1
cdr3_nt: TGCGCCAGCAGCCAACCCGACAGGGATGAAAAACTGTTTTTT
cdr3_aa: CASSQPDRDEKLFF

d_call: -
j_call: TRBJ2-1
clone_size: -
v_call: TRBV6-2/TRBV6-3
cdr3_nt: TGTGCCAGCAGTTACAGCGAGACGACCAATGAGCAGTTCTTC
cdr3_aa: CASSYSETTNEQFF

d_call: -
j_call: TRBJ1-2
clone_size: -
v_call: TRBV9
cdr3_nt: TGTGCCAGCAGCGTAGCCCAGGATCTTGGCTACACCTTC
cdr3_aa: CASSVAQDLGYTF

d_call: -
j_call: TRBJ1-5
clone_size: -
v_call: TRBV20-1
cdr3_nt: TGCAGTGCTCTCGGACAGCACACAACGGGGAATCAGCCCCAGCATTTT
cdr3_aa: CSALGQHTTGNQPQHF

d_call: TRBD1
j_call: TRBJ1-2
clone_size: few
v_call: TRBV5-6
cdr3_nt: TGTGCCAGCAGCATACAGGGGCGGAACTATGGCTACACCTTC
cdr3_aa: CASSIQGRNYGYTF

d_call: -
j_call: TRBJ1-1
clone_size: -
v_call: TRBV29-1
cdr3_nt: TGCAGCGTTGATCGGACATACACTGAAGCTTTCTTT
cdr3_aa: CSVDRTYTEAFF

d_call: -
j_call: TRBJ2-2
clone_size: -
v_call: TRBV6-2/TRBV6-3
cdr3_nt: TGTGCCGGCGGTAAGGCCCCCCGCAGCGGCACCGGGGAGCTGTTTTTT
cdr3_aa: CAGGKAPRSGTGELFF

d_call: -
j_call: TRBJ1-4
clone_size: -
v_call: TRBV27
cdr3_nt: TGTGCCAGCAGTCCAGCGTTGGCTAATGAAAAACTGTTTTTT
cdr3_aa: CASSPALANEKLFF

d_call: TRBD1
j_call: TRBJ1-1
clone_size: -
v_call: TRBV20-1
cdr3_nt: TGCAGTGCTAGAGATATACAGGGGGCCCTCTTGGGCACTGAAGCTTTCTTT
cdr3_aa: CSARDIQGALLGTEAFF

d_call: -
j_call: TRBJ2-1
clone_size: few
v_call: TRBV29-1
cdr3_nt: TGCAGCGTCCAAATGGGGGGGCTAGCAAGCGGGAACTCCTACAATGAGCAGTTCTTC
cdr3_aa: CSVQMGGLASGNSYNEQFF

d_call: TRBD2
j_call: TRBJ2-1
clone_size: -
v_call: TRBV27
cdr3_nt: TGTGCCAGCAGTCGCCGGGGTAGCGGGAGGTATATAGAGGGTGAGCAGTTCTTC
cdr3_aa: CASSRRGSGRYIEGEQFF

d_call: TRBD2
j_call: TRBJ2-1
clone_size: few
v_call: TRBV9
cdr3_nt: TGTGCCAGCAGCCCCTCGGGACTAGCGGGATTGCATAGCTCCTACAATGAGCAGTTCTTC
cdr3_aa: CASSPSGLAGLHSSYNEQFF

d_call: TRBD2
j_call: TRBJ2-1
clone_size: few
v_call: TRBV11-2
cdr3_nt: TGTGCCAGCAGCCCGGAGCGGGGGGTAAGCAATGAGCAGTTCTTC
cdr3_aa: CASSPERGVSNEQFF

d_call: -
j_call: TRBJ1-2
clone_size: -
v_call: TRBV4-3
cdr3_nt: TGCGCCAGCAGCCATGCAGGGTCCAACTATGGCTACACCTTC
cdr3_aa: CASSHAGSNYGYTF

d_call: -
j_call: TRBJ2-5
clone_size: many
v_call: TRBV10-3
cdr3_nt: TGTGCCATCAGTGAGTCACCGCTCCAGACCCAGTACTTC
cdr3_aa: CAISESPLQTQYF

d_call: TRBD2
j_call: TRBJ2-7
clone_size: -
v_call: TRBV20-1
cdr3_nt: TGCAGTGCTAGGACAACACTAGCGGGGGGCCTCGATCGGCAGTACTTC
cdr3_aa: CSARTTLAGGLDRQYF

d_call: -
j_call: TRBJ1-1
clone_size: -
v_call: TRBV27
cdr3_nt: TGTGCCAGCAGCCTGAGCAGGGGCCCGAACACTGAAGCTTTCTTT
cdr3_aa: CASSLSRGPNTEAFF

d_call: -
j_call: TRBJ2-3
clone_size: few
v_call: TRBV10-3
cdr3_nt: TGTGCCATCATTCCGCCTAGGGTCCGGCAGTATTTT
cdr3_aa: CAIIPPRVRQYF

d_call: TRBD1
j_call: TRBJ1-2
clone_size: few
v_call: TRBV18
cdr3_nt: TGTGCCAGCTCATCAACCGGGACAGGGAATCATGGCTACACCTTC
cdr3_aa: CASSSTGTGNHGYTF

d_call: -
j_call: TRBJ2-4
clone_size: -
v_call: TRBV7-9
cdr3_nt: TGTGCCAGCAGCTTAGGACGAAGTACTAACTTTCAGTACTTC
cdr3_aa: CASSLGRSTNFQYF

d_call: TRBD2
j_call: TRBJ2-1
clone_size: -
v_call: TRBV20-1
cdr3_nt: TGCAGTGCTGGACCCTTAGCGGGGGGGCCAGAATATGAGCAGTTCTTC
cdr3_aa: CSAGPLAGGPEYEQFF

d_call: -
j_call: TRBJ1-1
clone_size: -
v_call: TRBV5-5
cdr3_nt: TGTGCCAGCATGTGGTCCCGGGGAGGTGAAGCTTTCTTT
cdr3_aa: CASMWSRGGEAFF

d_call: -
j_call: TRBJ1-1
clone_size: -
v_call: TRBV7-2
cdr3_nt: TGTGCCAGCAGCTTCTTCGTAGGTCAGATGAACACTGAAGCTTTCTTT
cdr3_aa: CASSFFVGQMNTEAFF

d_call: TRBD2
j_call: TRBJ2-7
clone_size: -
v_call: TRBV5-4
cdr3_nt: TGTGCCAGCAGCTCCGGGACTAGAGCTTACGAGCAGTACTTC
cdr3_aa: CASSSGTRAYEQYF

d_call: -
j_call: TRBJ2-7
clone_size: -
v_call: TRBV4-3
cdr3_nt: TGCGCCAGCAGCCAAGATCGGGTGGGTTCCTACGAGCAGTACTTC
cdr3_aa: CASSQDRVGSYEQYF

d_call: -
j_call: TRBJ2-7
clone_size: -
v_call: TRBV7-6
cdr3_nt: TGTGCCAGCAGCTTAGAGAGAGGCAACTCCTACGAGCAGTACTTC
cdr3_aa: CASSLERGNSYEQYF

d_call: -
j_call: TRBJ2-5
clone_size: few
v_call: TRBV4-1
cdr3_nt: TGCGCCAGCAGCCAAGGCCTGGCTATGACCCAAGAGACCCAGTACTTC
cdr3_aa: CASSQGLAMTQETQYF

d_call: -
j_call: TRBJ1-5
clone_size: few
v_call: TRBV5-6
cdr3_nt: TGTGCCAGCAGCTTGGACCGTCATGGCAATCAGCCCCAGCATTTT
cdr3_aa: CASSLDRHGNQPQHF

d_call: TRBD2
j_call: TRBJ2-5
clone_size: few
v_call: TRBV3-1
cdr3_nt: TGTGCCAGCAGCCAAGGCACTAGCGGAAGGTTAGAGACCCAGTACTTC
cdr3_aa: CASSQGTSGRLETQYF

d_call: TRBD1
j_call: TRBJ2-5
clone_size: few
v_call: TRBV7-8
cdr3_nt: TGTGCCAGCAGCTTATGGGACAGGGGGCTAGAAGAGACCCAGTACTTC
cdr3_aa: CASSLWDRGLEETQYF

d_call: -
j_call: TRBJ1-2
clone_size: -
v_call: TRBV20-1
cdr3_nt: TGCAGTGCTACCCCCCGGGGGAGCTATGGCTACACCTTC
cdr3_aa: CSATPRGSYGYTF

d_call: -
j_call: TRBJ2-1
clone_size: -
v_call: TRBV9
cdr3_nt: TGTGCCAGCAGCGCAAGTGGACTCCCAGTTGGCAATGAGCAGTTCTTC
cdr3_aa: CASSASGLPVGNEQFF